The source of this T cell receptor (beta chain) is a study of beta chain features in type 1 diabetes (dated by TCRdb to between 2017 and 2018). For context, the study as a whole: No differences in mean age, gender distribution, total cell number or subset yield were found between patients and healthy donors. A total of roughly 100 million sorted cells were examined across all samples, and the number of cells per subset was strongly correlated with RNA yield. In the study, TCRB repertoires of sorted circulating CD4+ T cell subsets from recently diagnosed type 1 diabetes patients were compared with those of matched healthy donors. Regulatory and stem cell-like memory subsets were isolated from only 8 patients and roughly eight healthy donors, whereas naive and central memory subsets came from all 28 donors.

All of the isolated RNA was reverse transcribed with the High Capacity cDNA Reverse Transcription Kit, so expressed TCRB transcripts were sequenced. Naive, central memory and regulatory T cell samples underwent deep immunoSEQ sequencing, averaging roughly 3.4 million total reads per sample. After sorted cells were lysed in RLT buffer, RNA was extracted with DNase-treated RNeasy Micro or Mini kits, with the choice depending on cell number. Each cell subset was processed on its own to prevent cross-contamination, while patient and healthy donor samples were processed together. The immunoSEQ multiplex PCR was used to amplify TCRB sequences from cDNA, yielding 87-bp fragments that span the CDR3 region. Sequencing of the amplicons was performed on the Illumina HiSeq platform. For the original study's pipeline: Synthetic template baselines were used to correct PCR bias computationally, reads within Hamming distance 2 were collapsed, and singletons that could not be merged were discarded. By aligning reads against IMGT, V, D and J genes, CDR3 length, and insertions or deletions at six rearrangement sites were assigned. Within each subset, clonotype counts were normalized to sorted cell number, and only after that were true diversity and Gini coefficients computed with the tcR R package. The overlap coefficient, calculated on TCRB nucleotide sequences, was used to measure repertoire sharing. Drawn from immuneACCESS, this table holds only the in-frame rearrangements with V and J called that TCRdb kept. Clones are partly lost; checked studies trace under half to an unresolved V gene and leave the rest unexplained. V, J and clone size are taken as reported in that table, and D and trimming were inferred from the DNA itself. The sample yields about 210,000 clones; roughly a tenth were counted once. Over 1% of the sample comes from the top ten.

This clone was recorded a few times. What antigen it recognizes has not been identified. Within one base of it there is no much larger clone, and no base qualities were kept. Overall study results and their limits: Because small numbers of individuals were included in the HLA sub-analyses, any influence of HLA type on TCRB rearrangement was left unresolved. In all four CD4+ subsets, TCRB CDR3 length was moderately but significantly shorter in type 1 diabetes patients. Because cDNA rather than genomic DNA was sequenced, highly expressing activated cells could have been over-represented, although no difference in activation and CD3 levels was found between groups. Fewer insertions and more nucleotide deletions at VDJ recombination sites were observed in patients with type 1 diabetes, implying thymic rearrangement abnormalities. Shorter templates might have been favored by PCR, but patient and control samples were amplified and corrected together, so both groups would have been affected equally by any skew. The naive, central memory and regulatory TCRB repertoires appeared to resemble one another more closely among patients than among healthy donors.

From each donor, a single peripheral blood sample of approximately 110 mL on average was drawn into heparinised tubes. Naive, central memory, regulatory and stem cell-like memory CD4+ T cells were sorted on a BD FACSAria II using a panel including CD45RO, CCR7, CD25, CD127, CD95 and CD27. All sorted populations exceeded 98% purity. PBMCs were isolated immediately by Lymphoprep density gradient centrifugation and stained directly without culture. So that batch effects would be minimized, each experiment stained and sorted samples in pairs, pairing one healthy donor with one patient. Sequences were obtained from central memory CD4+ T cells from blood. This sequence was found in a man between 18 and 35 years old in good health.

Read as DNA, the sequence is TGTGCCTGGAGTGTCTCGGGGGCGTCGTATGAAAAACTGTTTTTT. It translates as CAWSVSGASYEKLFF. Recombination joined TRBV30 with TRBJ1-4, with a weak D call of TRBD1 (6 bases match). Including the terminal cysteine and phenylalanine, the CDR3 comprises 15 residues. CDR3 DNA is the only sequence kept; it has 45 bases, read in frame from the first base. The germline V gene (reference sequence) specifies GTSNPN as CDR1 and SVGIG as CDR2. V is shortened by 0 bases, J by 6 bases, and the region joining them spans 14 bases.